This entry features one T cell receptor (beta chain) sequence. What it recognizes is unknown. The data are from a study of T cells in Graves' hyperthyroidism and ophthalmopathy. Findings of the study overall: Researchers report that a 13 V-J model separated ophthalmopathy from stable hyperthyroidism. Onset of ophthalmopathy came a median around 6.2 months after the model predicted it.

J lost 2 bases, V lost 7 bases, and 9 bases had no gene match. The CDR3 extends over 14 amino acids. Per the germline V gene, CDR1 is DFQATT and CDR2 is SNEGSKA (reference sequence). Together with thyroid ultrasound, orbital computed tomography, serum thyroxine and TRAb, clinical symptoms were used for diagnoses. The investigators amplified TCR beta CDR3 regions from RNA transcripts. With the HTBI primer set, the TCR CDR3 went through a first round of RT-PCR. MiXCR was run by TCRdb on the multiplex PCR reads, yielding one entry per CDR3 protein. The data contain 500,000 to 600,000 distinct CDR3 sequences, 40% to 50% of them singletons.

This clonotype originated in an adult woman with Graves' disease, either hyperthyroidism or ophthalmopathy (not recorded which). The sample consisted of peripheral blood or thyroid tissue (not recorded which). The chain has TRBV20-1 and TRBJ2-5, with 8 bases aligning to TRBD2. In nucleotides, the CDR3 is TGCAGTGGATCCAGCGGGAGTTTACAAGAGACCCAGTACTTC. It yields the protein CSGSSGSLQETQYF.